This TCR beta chain was obtained from a study of T cell repertoires in cytomegalovirus infection. On the study more broadly: Well-studied HLA-B-restricted epitopes and recently identified HLA-C-restricted epitopes of CMV were both used in the study. CMV infection and matching HLA type were both indicated by public TCR beta signatures.

TCRdb reprocessed the reads with MiXCR, giving one entry per CDR3 protein. The sample records under 50,000 distinct CDR3 sequences, 20% to 25% being singletons. CDR3 length: 14 amino acids. CDR1 and CDR2 (germline): MNHNY, SVGAGI (reference sequence). V was shortened by 5 bases and J by 2 bases, with 13 bases between the two germline ends. Points from the study as a whole: Predominance within the ex vivo response was attributable to HLA-C-restricted CMV-specific TCR beta clonotypes.

Remarks on this clonotype: Its cognate antigen is unknown.

The sequencing used CD8+ T cells from cultured PBMCs, collected from culture after CMV antigen stimulation. The chain couples TRBV6-6 to TRBJ2-7; the D gene is possibly TRBD2 (5 bases). This receptor was obtained from a human donor in good health (CMV status not recorded). Some clones in this sample may be carry-over from other donors' samples. CDR3 nucleotides: TGTGCCAGCAGTACGGGGATCATAGCCTACGAGCAGTACTTC. It encodes CASSTGIIAYEQYF.